Listed below are T cell receptor beta chains from one sample, sequenced in a study of identical twins. MiXCR, applied by TCRdb to the 5' RACE reads, yields one record per CDR3 protein. The repertoire holds some 1,600,000 distinct CDR3 sequences, with 25% to 35% as singletons. Sequencing was carried out using cord blood. The receptor set was obtained from a newborn girl in good health. Each CDR3 is given without its conserved first and last residue.

J gene | V gene | CDR3 protein
TRBJ2-1 | TRBV14 | ASSQDRWEVYNEQF
TRBJ2-5 | TRBV12-3/TRBV12-4 | ASSFGRLVETQY
TRBJ2-2 | TRBV19 | ASSILGEGTGELF
TRBJ2-3 | TRBV27 | ASKGSERSLSTDTQY
TRBJ2-3 | TRBV5-5 | ASRYSSGGTLSTDTQY
TRBJ2-1 | TRBV5-1 | AGSLGGYSYNEQF
TRBJ1-5 | TRBV5-1 | ANSTAPGQGGNQPQH
TRBJ1-6 | TRBV10-3 | AISEGGEGNSPLH
TRBJ2-5 | TRBV20-1 | SAPPKLETQY
TRBJ1-5 | TRBV27 | ASKRDRGSNQPQH
TRBJ2-5 | TRBV20-1 | SASQGGPDEQY
TRBJ1-2 | TRBV29-1 | SVLDEGGGYGYT
TRBJ1-5 | TRBV20-1 | SASARGGGNQPQH
TRBJ2-7 | TRBV5-1 | ASSLLPEGRLYEQY
TRBJ1-2 | TRBV12-3/TRBV12-4 | ASGDHRSYGYT
TRBJ2-7 | TRBV20-1 | SARCTTGGRDEQY
TRBJ1-6 | TRBV9 | ASSVRGGDNSPLH
TRBJ1-1 | TRBV20-1 | SANRVNTEAF
TRBJ2-5 | TRBV28 | ASSFLLRRRGRATQETQY
TRBJ1-4 | TRBV7-6 | ASSLVRGQEKLF
TRBJ1-2 | TRBV6-6 | ASSSTDRLNYGYT
TRBJ1-2 | TRBV29-1 | SVPGQANYGYT
- | TRBV6-1 | ASRGLAGLYEQY
TRBJ2-7 | TRBV12-3/TRBV12-4 | ASSLRDLYEQY
TRBJ1-2 | TRBV7-2 | ASSLAMDGYT
TRBJ1-5 | TRBV20-1 | SAGGGQGAFQPQH
TRBJ1-4 | TRBV14 | ASSVVGAEKLF
TRBJ2-1 | TRBV7-2 | ASSDSGRGYNEQF
TRBJ1-5 | TRBV27 | ASSTTSSNQPQH
TRBJ2-1 | TRBV6-1 | ASSVRGARNEQF
TRBJ1-6 | TRBV10-3 | AISDWDREHSPLH
TRBJ2-1 | TRBV10-3 | AISVGGSNNEQF
TRBJ1-4 | TRBV15 | ATSRPDRVGEKLF
TRBJ2-7 | TRBV20-1 | SARGIWGPEQY
- | TRBV10-1 | ASGDSSYNEQY
TRBJ2-2 | TRBV28 | ASSLPQENTGELF
TRBJ2-7 | TRBV5-5 | ASSFRTTAYEQY
TRBJ2-7 | TRBV28 | ASSNRGLTYEQY
TRBJ1-6 | TRBV27 | ASSLSPTGVLSSYNSPLH
TRBJ2-5 | TRBV2 | ASSEAPGETQY